This is a list of T cell receptor beta chains from one sample in a study of cytomegalovirus exposure and HLA in healthy donors. Sequencing used immunoSEQ multiplex PCR; TCRdb keeps in-frame clones, though not all of them. The table has fewer than 90,000 clones, more than 70% seen once; the top ten hold roughly 12%. Input material: PBMCs. The receptors here all came from a woman younger than 35 in good health and CMV-seropositive. Both conserved end residues are part of each CDR3. The D gene is left open where the match is weak. Size is stated for part of the rows, as once, few or many counts, or as a class when the clone is expanded.

v_gene,d_gene,j_gene,abundance,len,CDR3aa,CDR3nt
TRBV10-3,-,TRBJ2-7,once,13,CAISEEAPYEQYF,TGTGCCATCAGTGAGGAGGCTCCCTACGAGCAGTACTTC
TRBV13,-,TRBJ1-5,-,14,CASSLKGARQPQHF,TGTGCCAGCAGCTTGAAAGGGGCGCGGCAGCCCCAGCATTTT
TRBV2,TRBD1,TRBJ1-5,-,15,CASSEGDSYNQPQHF,TGTGCCAGCAGTGAGGGGGACAGCTACAATCAGCCCCAGCATTTT
TRBV7-9,-,TRBJ2-6,-,19,CASSSRGQPSGSGANVLTF,TGTGCCAGCAGCTCTCGCGGACAGCCTTCTGGCTCTGGGGCCAACGTCCTGACTTTC
TRBV7-2,-,TRBJ1-5,few,13,CASSPDARQPQHF,TGTGCCAGCAGCCCTGACGCTAGACAGCCCCAGCATTTT
TRBV5-1,-,TRBJ1-1,-,15,CASSPIAQGNTEAFF,TGCGCCAGCAGCCCAATAGCACAGGGCAACACTGAAGCTTTCTTT
TRBV19,TRBD2,TRBJ2-5,-,13,CASSSGGRETQYF,TGTGCCAGTAGTTCGGGGGGGAGGGAGACCCAGTACTTC
TRBV11-2,-,TRBJ1-2,-,16,CASSHDSLGANYGYTF,TGTGCCAGCAGCCACGACAGCCTCGGAGCTAACTATGGCTACACCTTC
TRBV6-5,TRBD1,TRBJ2-5,-,15,CASSRQGTSQETQYF,TGTGCCAGCAGCCGACAGGGGACATCCCAAGAGACCCAGTACTTC
TRBV7-3,TRBD2,TRBJ2-7,-,14,CASSLLAGVYEQYF,TGTGCCAGCAGCCTCCTAGCGGGGGTCTACGAGCAGTACTTC
TRBV5-1,TRBD1,TRBJ2-2,-,19,CASSLALTGGHTNTGELFF,TGCGCCAGCAGCTTGGCGCTAACAGGGGGCCATACGAACACCGGGGAGCTGTTTTTT
TRBV7-2,TRBD1,TRBJ2-5,once,13,CASSLGDRETQYF,TGTGCCAGCAGCTTAGGGGACAGAGAGACCCAGTACTTC